The T cell receptor beta chain under discussion was sequenced for a study of cytomegalovirus exposure and HLA in healthy donors (TCRdb year 2017). A note on the overall study: An earlier analysis of some 500 of the donors reported more than 250 Gb of sequence data and some 120 million unique TCR beta sequences from about 179 million T cells. Donor age, sex, ethnicity and CMV serostatus were collected together with the repertoire data. Class I and class II HLA loci were covered by the typing at four-digit resolution. Among the roughly 400 genotyped donors, around 81% belonged to the genetic ancestry cluster associated with self-reported Caucasian donors. Rather than drawing on any new phenotypic data, the later analysis identified candidate immune exposures from TCR beta sequences and the way those sequences occurred across donors. Every repertoire in the discovery cohort had been generated on one and the same sequencing platform. The study combined high-throughput TCR immunosequencing, statistical association of individual TCRs with disease status, and machine learning to predict cytomegalovirus infection status. Genome-wide SNP genotypes for about 60% of the roughly 670 donors were used in a later genetic analysis, which treated that subset as a discovery cohort. Along with the roughly 610-subject first cohort, a separate validation cohort of over a hundred different subjects was used. Typing coverage varied by locus: roughly 620-640 donors for A, B, C, DRB1 and DQB1; roughly 510 for DQA1; 600 to 610 for DPA1; approximately 470 for DPB1. A later analysis re-analyzed previously published TCR beta repertoires from 550 to 700 donors and added high-resolution HLA genotyping to study TCR occurrence patterns. The aim of the study was to test whether cataloging public T cell receptors could identify signatures of past pathogen exposure. Because of strong linkage in the cohort, roughly five DR-DQ haplotypes were treated as single units for association and clustering. Among about 360 genotyped donors of the cohort, an average of 235,054 unique TCR beta nucleotide sequences were sequenced per donor, 15% to 20% of them non-productive. To decide whether each TCR beta V gene segment behaved as functional or pseudogenic, an earlier analysis of fewer than 750 of the donors relied on high-throughput TCR beta sequencing. Using immunosequencing, the study profiled T cell repertoires from about 620 subjects and related those repertoires to cytomegalovirus serostatus. An early release covering about 600 HLA-typed donors comprised about 300 gigabases of sequencing data and approximately 80 million unique TCR sequences. Paper-wide results and their limitations: Sequencing depth was assumed to be roughly uniform across donors in the presence/absence analyses, though that assumption may not hold. In an earlier analysis of approximately 600 of the donors, most TCR beta V segments were observed in productive rearrangements about 90% or about 30% of the time, broadly matching IMGT annotations. Several of the top co-occurrence clusters appeared to be linked to parvovirus B19, influenza, CMV and Epstein-Barr virus, according to a later analysis. In a later analysis, TCR association rates were found to vary across HLA loci, with the most associated TCRs seen for DRB1 alleles and the fewest for HLA-C alleles. Most TCR sequences were seen in very few donors, while some public TCRs were found in many individuals. Only TCR beta chains were sequenced in this cohort, and the absence of alpha or paired-chain data limited detectable features. Because counts were too low, seventeen rarely observed V segments, including chromosome 9 orphons, were excluded from the earlier analysis of a few hundred of the donors. A group of highly shared sequence variants was considered likely to be a technical artifact of the sequencing pipeline. Linkage disequilibrium might explain the correlated functional status among segregating V segments, but an unknown experimental factor could not be excluded. Compared with the 666-donor mean, donors in an Asian-associated ancestry cluster had fewer N-insertions in productive TCRs, according to a later genetic analysis. In vitro tests confirmed that three of the cytomegalovirus-associated TCR beta chains recognize cytomegalovirus antigens. A later analysis found that most CMV-associated TCR beta chains appeared HLA-restricted, with HLA associations seemingly driven largely by CMV exposure. Strong co-occurrence of HLA alleles, especially DR and DQ, made assigning TCR associations to individual alleles difficult. In the study, around 160 TCR beta chains were listed as associated with cytomegalovirus. Immune exposure information for the cohort was limited to CMV serostatus. A further reported finding was that TCR beta sequences accurately predicted the HLA-A and HLA-B alleles for most subjects in the first cohort. It was suggested by the authors that the approach could potentially be generalized to other disease states and immunological phenotypes. The 87-base-pair reads could not distinguish some IMGT-functional V segments, including TRBV6-2 and TRBV6-3, so those segments were excluded. A later genetic analysis associated a missense DCLRE1C variant with V-gene and J-gene trimming of TCR beta chains, and an independent cohort replicated the association. Because some donors lacked HLA typing at each locus, the association tests relied only on the typed subset. The classifier was reported to diagnose cytomegalovirus status with high specificity and sensitivity in both the original and validation cohorts. A later analysis found that HLA-associated TCR beta chains were more clonally expanded and had lower generation probabilities than equally common non-associated chains. A later analysis associated about 16,000 TCR beta sequences with specific HLA alleles at a false discovery rate of 0.05.

CDR3 length: 16 amino acids, cysteine to phenylalanine. Of all the DNA, just the CDR3 is kept, 48 bases in frame from base 1. CDR1 SGHNT and CDR2 YYREEE are derived from the germline V gene (reference sequence). At the junction V is shortened by 3 bases and J by 2 bases, with 18 bases in between. Libraries were made using the immunoSEQ multiplex PCR assay. A mixture of 60 forward primers for TCR Vbeta segments and 13 reverse primers for TCR Jbeta segments was used in the multiplex PCR. The CDR3 region of rearranged TCR beta genes was amplified from genomic DNA with a multiplex PCR assay. The Illumina HiSeq System was used to sequence the amplified TCR beta libraries as 87-base-pair reads. Under the source paper's analysis protocol: In a later analysis, some 80 million unique TCR beta chains were counted across the 500 to 850 repertoires, and roughly 11 million of these chains were shared by at least two donors. A nearest-neighbor algorithm error-corrected the raw reads and collapsed the reads into unique sequences, merging closely related sequences to remove PCR and sequencing errors. CDR3 sequences were aligned to IMGT reference sequences to assign V, D and J gene segments. For a sequence to be retained, at least a six-nucleotide match to both a V gene segment and a J gene segment was required. A rearrangement was called productive if the CDR3 had no stop codons and remained in frame with V and J, and every other rearrangement was called non-productive. Following IMGT convention, CDR3 was defined as the stretch from the second conserved V-encoded cysteine to the conserved J-encoded phenylalanine. Sequences without an unambiguous match to a single V gene segment were excluded from the earlier analysis of about 600 of the donors. In an earlier analysis of 587 of the donors, a V segment was called functional when productive rearrangements were above 56.7%, and segregating when the standard deviation between donors exceeded 5%. To diagnose cytomegalovirus status from the catalog of TCR beta chain sequences, a statistical classification framework was built. In a later analysis, TCR nucleotide sequences were compared against IMGT/GENE-DB human TR gene sequences so that V and J genes could be assigned. The TCRdist pipeline was used in a later analysis to assign CDR3 sequences and most-parsimonious VDJ recombination scenarios. In a later analysis, every TCR beta chain was defined by the combination of its CDR3 amino acid sequence and its V-gene family, and reads without a unique V-gene family were dropped. To address suspected cross-contamination and a sequencing artifact, a later analysis removed 592 highly shared, low-generation-probability nucleotide sequences. For each public chain, a later analysis derived a clonal expansion index from normalized ranks of inferred template counts within each repertoire. A later analysis computed generation probabilities with a VDJ recombination model fitted to out-of-frame rearrangements, and checked the results against IGoR. In a later analysis, TCR-TCR, TCR-HLA and TCR-CMV co-occurrence was scored with hypergeometric tests, and a repertoire-size bias correction was applied to TCR pairs. In a later analysis, false discovery rates were estimated by permuting HLA or CMV assignments 20 times. In a later analysis, co-occurring TCRs were grouped using DBSCAN, with TCRdist sequence similarity added in when clustering inside HLA-allele-positive subsets. Repertoires with fewer than 30,000 or more than 120,000 public chains, plus five repertoires with anomalous nucleotide sharing, were excluded from co-occurrence clustering. Drawn from immuneACCESS, this table holds only the in-frame rearrangements with V and J called that TCRdb kept. Clones are partly lost; checked studies trace under half to an unresolved V gene and leave the rest unexplained. V and J calls and clone size come straight from that table; D and trimming were deduced from the DNA. This sample holds a few hundred thousand clones; around 90% were observed only once. Jointly, the top ten make up around 1.7% of the sample.

The cohort comprised several hundred healthy bone marrow donors. At the time of sampling, all cohort members were nominally healthy, though unrecorded immune exposures were likely present. The donor tested CMV seronegative and was one of the 352 seronegative cohort members. A peripheral blood sample was collected from each donor, and TCR beta sequencing was performed on peripheral blood mononuclear cells. The Qiagen DNeasy Blood Extraction Kit was used to extract genomic DNA from the blood cell samples. In regard to this clone: The antigen it binds to is not known. Base-call qualities are not available, and no considerably larger clone is one nucleotide away.

This TCR was recovered from a girl aged 2-10 years in good health and CMV-seronegative. Sample: PBMCs. The chain employs TRBV5-4 and TRBJ2-7, with TRBD2 as a weak D call on 6 bases. CDR3 reads: CASSSLAVGTPYEQYF. At the DNA level, the sequence is TGTGCCAGCAGCTCCTTAGCCGTCGGGACTCCCTACGAGCAGTACTTC.